This T cell receptor beta chain came from a study of PD-1 blockade in classical Hodgkin lymphoma. As for time point: cycle 4 day 1 (C4D1), after 6 weeks of nivolumab. Each of the patients experienced relapse following autologous stem cell transplantation, and their brentuximab vedotin exposure differed. Magnetic negative selection was used to purify CD4+ T cells from thawed PBMCs. Sequencing was performed with immunoSEQ multiplex PCR; in TCRdb, only in-frame clones are kept and a portion is missing. The sample has more than 10,000 clones; 70% to 85% are singletons. CDR1 is SGHRS and CDR2 is YFSETQ in the germline V gene. Trimming cost V 2 bases and J 8 bases; bases outside gene matches: 5. The CDR3 totals 13 residues.

This specimen was CD4+ T cells from blood, taken before the fourth cycle of nivolumab. This chain links TRBV5-1 with TRBJ1-2, with 8 bases fitting TRBD1. The TCR comes from a human donor with classical Hodgkin lymphoma. For the CDR3, the DNA is TGCGCCAGCAGCTTTGGGTCAGGGGGCGGCTACACCTTC. Protein sequence: CASSFGSGGGYTF.